The clone carrying this T cell receptor beta chain was seen at least ten times. Stated time point: patch test 1, 2 weeks after DPC sensitization. Treatment in this sample: therapeutic diphenylcyclopropenone sensitization with weekly scalp DPC. The sample comes from a study of human T cells and chemical hapten exposure. TCRdb itself ran the RACE reads through MiXCR, one entry per CDR3 protein. The data hold 150,000 to 200,000 distinct CDR3 sequences, with roughly 15% observed a single time. There are 14 residues in the CDR3. The trim removed 6 bases at V and 4 bases at J, leaving 6 bases unmatched. In germline, CDR1 is DFQATT, CDR2 SNEGSKA (reference sequence).

The TCR sequence derives from a woman younger than 45 with alopecia areata. Some clones in this sample may be carry-over from other donors' samples. The chain couples TRBV20-1 to TRBJ2-5; 12 nucleotides line up with TRBD2. The sequenced sample was whole blood, obtained in connection with sensitization to the hapten diphenylcyclopropenone (DPC). The CDR3 DNA sequence: TGCAGTGCAAAGACTAGCGGGGGAGGAGAGACCCAGTACTTC. It is translated as CSAKTSGGGETQYF.